This T cell receptor beta chain emerged from a study of blood T cells in healthy people across ages. In the study overall: T cells yielded about one barcoded beta molecule per two cells through template switching.

Germline CDR1 is MNHEY and CDR2 is SMNVEV (reference sequence). This CDR3 spans 13 amino acids. Next came a second PCR, run for roughly 6 to 11 cycles, which used a sample-barcoded 5' primer along with a J-beta primer mix. Every sample gave at least 2.5 million paired-end reads containing CDR3. MiXCR, run by TCRdb on the 5' RACE reads, gives a single entry per CDR3 protein. The data contain about 1 million distinct CDR3 sequences, under 45% of them singletons. General observations from the study: Whereas aged donors had fewer naive CD4+ cells, long-lived donors had more of them and higher diversity.

Extraction of total RNA produced a minimum of 5.5 micrograms from each sample. With regard to this clonotype: No antigen is known for it. A read error may account for a junction end that differs from germline.

The gene calls are TRBV27 and TRBJ2-1; D may be TRBD2 (6 bases). The receptor was derived from a woman in her sixties in good health. The sequencing sample was made of blood. The CDR3 region has the DNA TGTGCCAGCAGGAGACTAGGCTACGATGAGCAGTTCTTC. The encoded protein is CASRRLGYDEQFF.